Sequencing of this TCR beta chain was carried out in a study of vaccination and CD4 T cells after COVID-19. Study at large: Every participant had a vaccine, which was either BNT162b2 or mRNA-1273, given in two doses.

Treatment noted: roughly 10-day PBMC culture with coronavirus spike peptide pools or control peptides (ViraFEST assay). CD4+ T lymphocytes from the unexposed donor were collected before the COVID-19 pandemic (2011-2018). Peptide-pool expansion of antigen-specific T cells preceded TCR sequencing in ViraFEST. This clonotype turned up a few times. The antigen remains undetermined. The CDR3 loop spans 16 amino acids. Trimming took off 0 bases at V and 2 bases at J, with 13 bases between the two ends. Germline V CDR1 and CDR2: MNHEY, SMNVEV (reference sequence). An Oncomine TCR Beta short-read assay was used to sequence the DNA from cultured CD4+ T cells. In TCRdb, the PCR reads were re-called with MiXCR into one record per CDR3 protein. The table has a few thousand distinct CDR3 sequences, 35% to 45% seen once.

Input material: CD4+ T cells from blood, cultured in vitro. This sequence originates from a human donor in good health. The chain uses TRBV27 and TRBJ1-2; D remains unclear. The CDR3 here is CASSLSGRVQNYGYTF. CDR3 bases: TGTGCCAGCAGTTTATCGGGAAGGGTGCAGAACTATGGCTACACCTTC.